This is a list of T cell receptor beta chains from one sample in a study of tumor-infiltrating lymphocytes in oesophageal squamous cell carcinoma. TCRdb processed the PCR reads anew with MiXCR; each CDR3 protein has one entry. The table has roughly 6,300 distinct CDR3 sequences, roughly 15% seen once. Sequenced input: normal esophageal tissue next to the tumor. Receptors originate from a male donor with esophageal squamous cell carcinoma. Both conserved end residues are part of each CDR3. A D gene is named only where the DNA matches it firmly. Clone sizes are given selectively: once, few, many, or a class where the clone is expanded.

D gene	J gene	clone size	V gene	CDR3 protein	CDR3 DNA
NA	TRBJ2-1	NA	TRBV15	CATSRDLGLQSKVF	TGTGCCACCAGCAGAGATCTAGGGCTTCAAAGCAAGGTCTTC
TRBD1	TRBJ1-2	medium-sized	TRBV7-2	CASSFRDRGTDGYTF	TGTGCCAGCAGCTTCCGAGACAGGGGGACAGATGGCTACACCTTC
NA	TRBJ2-3	many	TRBV5-4	CASSFEAGAYTDTQYF	TGTGCCAGCAGCTTCGAGGCGGGGGCTTACACAGATACGCAGTATTTT
TRBD1	TRBJ1-6	few	TRBV27	CASSGTGSAKNSPLHF	TGTGCCAGCAGCGGGACAGGGTCGGCCAAAAATTCACCCCTCCACTTT
NA	TRBJ2-3	medium-sized	TRBV6-1	CASSEAGEPTDTQYF	TGTGCCAGCAGTGAAGCGGGGGAGCCCACAGATACGCAGTATTTT
NA	TRBJ2-7	NA	TRBV20-1	CSAGDLGQMYTEAFF	TGCAGTGCTGGAGATCTGGGGCAGATGTACACTGAAGCTTTCTTC
TRBD1	TRBJ2-5	many	TRBV6-6	CASSYGTGIKETQYF	TGTGCCAGCAGTTACGGGACAGGCATTAAAGAGACCCAGTACTTC
NA	TRBJ2-6	many	TRBV7-3	CASSSNFGTF	TGTGCCAGCAGCTCCAACTTCGGGACTTTC
NA	TRBJ2-2	many	TRBV6-1	CASSDLGRVSTGELFF	TGTGCCAGCAGTGATTTGGGTAGGGTGAGCACCGGGGAGCTGTTTTTT
NA	TRBJ1-1	few	TRBV2	CASGEQFTEAFF	TGTGCCAGCGGGGAACAGTTCACTGAAGCTTTCTTT
NA	TRBJ1-4	few	TRBV5-6	CASRKNRVSTNEKLFF	TGTGCCAGCAGAAAGAACAGGGTTTCAACTAATGAAAAACTGTTTTTT
TRBD2	TRBJ2-3	medium-sized	TRBV10-3	CATGTSGDTQYF	TGTGCCACCGGGACTAGCGGAGATACGCAGTATTTT
NA	TRBJ2-5	medium-sized	TRBV28	CASSPPLETQYF	TGTGCCAGCAGTCCCCCTCTTGAGACCCAGTACTTC
NA	TRBJ2-2	medium-sized	TRBV6-1	CASRDGELFF	TGTGCCAGCAGGGACGGGGAGCTGTTTTTT
NA	TRBJ1-3	NA	TRBV7-6	CASSLEAGPNTIYF	TGTGCCAGCAGCTTAGAGGCGGGGCCAAACACCATATATTTT
NA	TRBJ2-5	medium-sized	TRBV11-2	CASSLVIVGETQYF	TGTGCCAGCAGCTTAGTAATTGTAGGAGAGACCCAGTACTTC
TRBD1	TRBJ1-6	NA	TRBV30	CAWSGIVPGQGAPLHF	TGTGCCTGGAGCGGAATCGTCCCGGGACAGGGTGCGCCCCTCCACTTT
NA	TRBJ2-7	many	TRBV19	CASSSKRDASGRYF	TGTGCCAGTAGTTCCAAACGGGACGCCTCGGGACGGTACTTC
TRBD2	TRBJ2-7	many	TRBV6-1	CATRSESGGYYEQYF	TGTGCCACTCGCTCTGAGAGCGGGGGATACTACGAGCAGTACTTC
TRBD1	TRBJ1-5	many	TRBV12-5	CASGPPGTGLNQPQHF	TGTGCTAGTGGTCCCCCCGGGACAGGGCTTAATCAGCCCCAGCATTTT
NA	TRBJ2-2	many	TRBV7-9	CASSTWRSVGNGELFF	TGTGCCAGCAGCACCTGGCGGAGCGTCGGGAACGGGGAGCTGTTTTTT
NA	TRBJ1-6	medium-sized	TRBV7-3	CASSPPTVSSYNSPLHF	TGTGCCAGCAGCCCCCCGACAGTGAGCTCCTATAATTCACCCCTCCACTTT
TRBD2	TRBJ2-5	medium-sized	TRBV7-2	CASSSGRGVSVTQYF	TGTGCCAGCAGCTCCGGGAGGGGTGTTAGCGTGACCCAGTACTTC
NA	TRBJ1-6	many	TRBV6-1	CASSPGYNSPLHF	TGTGCCAGCAGTCCGGGTTATAATTCACCCCTCCACTTT
NA	TRBJ2-5	many	TRBV24-1	CATSDTTGQIETQYF	TGTGCCACCAGTGACACTACCGGACAGATAGAGACCCAGTACTTC
TRBD1	TRBJ1-5	NA	TRBV5-1	CASSLGQGLNQPQHF	TGCGCCAGCAGTCTCGGACAGGGTTTAAATCAGCCCCAGCATTTT
NA	TRBJ2-7	NA	TRBV7-2	CASRPTSWYNEQYF	TGTGCCAGCAGACCAACTAGCTGGTACAATGAGCAGTACTTC
NA	TRBJ2-7	many	TRBV10-2	CASSETTGTKPYEQYF	TGCGCCAGCAGTGAGACGACCGGGACCAAACCCTACGAGCAGTACTTC
TRBD2	TRBJ2-3	NA	TRBV20-1	CSASLGTSGADTQYF	TGCAGTGCGAGCCTTGGAACTAGCGGGGCAGATACGCAGTATTTT
NA	TRBJ2-1	medium-sized	TRBV6-1	CATRWGPNEQFF	TGTGCCACCCGTTGGGGGCCAAATGAGCAGTTCTTC
NA	TRBJ2-7	many	TRBV19	CASSMLNRYEQYF	TGTGCCAGTAGTATGTTGAACAGATACGAGCAGTACTTC
TRBD1	TRBJ2-2	medium-sized	TRBV10-2	CASRTGGSNTGELFF	TGCGCCAGCAGGACAGGGGGTTCTAACACCGGGGAGCTGTTTTTT
NA	TRBJ2-2	many	TRBV5-6	CASSPQVWGTGELFF	TGTGCCAGCAGCCCGCAAGTTTGGGGCACCGGGGAGCTGTTTTTT
NA	TRBJ2-7	many	TRBV6-1	CASSEALGQYF	TGTGCCAGCAGTGAAGCTCTGGGGCAGTACTTC
NA	TRBJ2-3	medium-sized	TRBV10-3	CAISVSRDPTLDTQYF	TGTGCCATCAGTGTGTCCCGGGACCCCACACTAGATACGCAGTATTTT
NA	TRBJ1-2	few	TRBV25-1	CASSEWGINYGYTF	TGTGCCAGCAGTGAGTGGGGGATTAACTATGGCTACACCTTC
NA	TRBJ2-5	medium-sized	TRBV12-3/TRBV12-4	CASSGFGAGETQYF	TGTGCCAGCAGTGGCTTTGGGGCGGGGGAGACCCAGTACTTC